A single sample gave rise to the 4 T cell receptor beta chains below, sequenced in a study of early T cells in non-severe SARS-CoV-2 infection. TCRdb re-derived calls from the 5' RACE reads in MiXCR, one entry per CDR3 protein. The table has about 67,000 distinct CDR3 sequences, around 10% seen once. The sample consisted of whole blood. The receptors come from an adult who was a healthcare worker with PCR-confirmed SARS-CoV-2 infection or an uninfected control (not recorded which).

This clonotype was seen repeatedly, ten times or more. J is TRBJ2-1 and V is TRBV5-1; 9 bases match TRBD2. After removal of 4 bases from V and 0 bases from J, the junction contained 5 bases not matched to a gene. CDR3 length: 16 residues. Per germline, CDR1 SGHRS and CDR2 YFSETQ. CDR3 DNA sequence: TGCGCCAGCAGCGGCCGTAGCGGGAGCTCCTACAATGAGCAGTTCTTC. Residues: CASSGRSGSSYNEQFF.

In its sample, this clonotype was seen a few times. The chain links TRBV27 to TRBJ1-3; possible D gene TRBD1, 5 bases. Trimming pared 5 bases from V and 0 bases from J, leaving 14 bases between. The CDR3 totals 16 residues. Germline-derived CDR1 and CDR2 are MNHEY and SMNVEV (reference sequence). The CDR3 loop reads CASSARDGSSGNTIYF. DNA for the CDR3: TGTGCCAGCAGTGCAAGGGACGGAAGCTCTGGAAACACCATATATTTT.

This clonotype came up many times. The chain couples TRBV7-3 to TRBJ2-2; no definite D call. The CDR3 length is 15 residues. CDR1 SGHTA and CDR2 FQGTGA come from the germline V gene. The V end was cut by 3 bases, the J end by 0 bases, with 8 bases between. The CDR3 region is CASSLDGANTGELFF. The CDR3 nucleotides are TGTGCCAGCAGCTTGGACGGCGCGAACACCGGGGAGCTGTTTTTT. The variable domain in full, with the rest retrieved from reference TRBV7-3 and TRBJ2-2, is GAGVSQTPSNKVTEKGKYVELRCDPISGHTALYWYRQSLGQGPEFLIYFQGTGAADDSGLPNDRFFAVRPEGSVSTLKIQRTERGDSAVYLCASSLDGANTGELFFGEGSRLTVL.

In its sample, this clonotype was seen many times. The gene calls are TRBV29-1 and TRBJ1-4; unclear D gene. Trimming left V 7 bases short and J 4 bases short, with 10 bases between. This CDR3 comprises 12 residues. Germline CDR1 and CDR2: SQVTM and ANQGSEA. CDR3 nucleotide sequence: TGCAGCGCTGGAGGAATTAATGAAAAACTGTTTTTT. It encodes CSAGGINEKLFF.